The next 28 T cell receptor beta chains were all read from a single sample in a study of read filtering for tumor transcriptome and immune sequencing. Molecular barcoded adaptors covering alpha/delta and beta/gamma chains were used on roughly 370 ng RNA. TCRdb fed the reads into MiXCR, producing one record per CDR3 protein. The data hold more than 70,000 distinct CDR3 sequences, with 20% to 25% observed a single time. The specimen sequenced was a population of CD138-negative cells sorted from bone marrow. The origin of the receptors is a donor aged 40 or over with multiple myeloma.

This clonotype was recorded many times. This sequence joins TRBV28 and TRBJ1-5; 12 bases line up with TRBD1. CDR1 is MDHEN, CDR2 SYDVKM, per germline. The length of the CDR3 is 14 residues. Germline trimming cut 5 bases from V and 9 bases from J; bases unmatched to any gene: 5. This chain's CDR3 is CASSGTGGFGPQHF. For the CDR3, the DNA is TGTGCCAGCAGTGGGACAGGGGGCTTTGGGCCCCAGCATTTT.

This clonotype has ten or more counts. The chain links TRBV13 to TRBJ2-1; D ambiguous. Trimming took off 5 bases at V and 8 bases at J, with 10 bases between the two ends. This CDR3 comprises 12 residues. Looked up from germline, CDR1 is PRHDT and CDR2 is FYEKMQ (reference sequence). CDR3 loop: CASSPLGDEQFF. CDR3 bases: TGTGCCAGCAGCCCCCTCGGCGATGAGCAGTTCTTC.

This clonotype was found a few times. CDR3 in DNA: TGTGCCAGCAGGGCCAGTCCCGGGACATATAACTATGGCTACACCTTC. It is translated as CASRASPGTYNYGYTF. The rearrangement uses TRBV2 and TRBJ1-2, with D possibly matching TRBD1 (6 bases). Deletions cut 6 bases from V and 1 base from J, with 18 bases between. Germline CDR1 SNHLY, CDR2 FYNNEI. The CDR3 runs to 16 residues.

This clonotype was recorded at least ten times. The chain combines TRBV20-1 with TRBJ2-3; D may be TRBD1 or TRBD2 (7 bases each). The CDR3 runs to 15 residues. The ends were cut back, 6 bases at V and 0 bases at J, with 16 bases in the middle. The germline V gene has CDR1 DFQATT and CDR2 SNEGSKA (reference sequence). DNA of the CDR3: TGCAGTGCCCCCCAGGGGGGGGCGAGCACAGATACGCAGTATTTT. As protein: CSAPQGGASTDTQYF.

This clonotype was seen ten or more times. The rearrangement joins TRBV28 to TRBJ2-1; weak D call: TRBD2 (5 bases). Trimming stripped 3 bases from V and 6 bases from J, with 12 bases between. The germline V gene encodes CDR1 MDHEN and CDR2 SYDVKM. The CDR3 covers 14 residues. The CDR3 region is CASSFELAGNEQFF. In nucleotides, the CDR3 is TGTGCCAGCAGTTTTGAGTTGGCGGGCAATGAGCAGTTCTTC.

This chain links TRBV6-6 with TRBJ1-1; 7 nucleotides line up with TRBD1. V trimming: 0 bases; J trimming: 4 bases; junction bases outside the gene matches: 2. The germline V gene has CDR1 MNHNY and CDR2 SVGAGI (reference sequence). The CDR3 loop spans 14 amino acids. DNA for the CDR3: TGTGCCAGCAGTTACTCTACAGGGGTCACTGAAGCTTTCTTT. Its translation: CASSYSTGVTEAFF.

A remark on this clonotype: This CDR3 is missing its conserved last phenylalanine or tryptophan, likely due to a read error. CDR3 loop: CSAKLARGQTNYGYTL. Written as DNA, the CDR3 is TGCAGTGCTAAGCTGGCCCGGGGCCAGACGAACTATGGCTACACCCTC. J is TRBJ1-2 and V is TRBV20-1, with a weak D call TRBD1 (5 bases). Trimming cost V 4 bases and J 2 bases, with 20 bases left between them. Per germline, CDR1 DFQATT and CDR2 SNEGSKA (reference sequence). This CDR3 contains 16 residues.

About this clonotype itself: Sequence at one end of the junction differs from germline and may be a read error. The gene calls are TRBV6-6 and TRBJ1-1; D is uncertain. Germline CDR1 reads MNHNY; CDR2 reads SVGAGI (reference sequence). This CDR3 has 13 amino acids. This chain's CDR3 is CASRRKIETEVFF. The CDR3 region has the DNA TGTGCCAGCAGAAGAAAGATTGAGACTGAAGTTTTCTTT.

This clonotype was recorded many times. The chain joins TRBV6-2 or TRBV6-3 to TRBJ1-2; D is undetermined. The CDR3 totals 15 residues. The germline CDR1 and CDR2 sequences are MNHEY and SVGEGT. Trimming left V 2 bases short and J 0 bases short, with 10 bases between. CDR3 bases: TGTGCCAGCAGTTACACGGCAGCAACTAACTATGGCTACACCTTC. Translation gives CASSYTAATNYGYTF.

At least ten counts were recorded for this clonotype. V usage is TRBV29-1 and J usage is TRBJ1-5; D call uncertain. From germline, CDR1 is SQVTM and CDR2 ANQGSEA. The CDR3 covers 14 residues. V was clipped by 4 bases and J by 2 bases, with 12 bases between them. CDR3 protein: CSVALGYGNQPQHF. CDR3 nucleotides: TGCAGCGTTGCATTGGGATACGGCAATCAGCCCCAGCATTTT.

The chain uses TRBV20-1 and TRBJ1-3, with D unclear. The length of the CDR3 is 14 residues. The V and J ends lost 3 bases and 0 bases respectively, with 9 bases between them. The germline gives CDR1 DFQATT, CDR2 SNEGSKA (reference sequence). The CDR3 region is CSARSRLSGNTIYF. In DNA form, the CDR3 reads TGCAGTGCTAGGTCTCGGCTCTCTGGAAACACCATATATTTT.

Turning to this clonotype: Given a much more abundant clone one base away, this may be a read error. This chain links TRBV28 with TRBJ2-7; tentative D call: TRBD2 (7 bases). In germline, CDR1 is MDHEN, CDR2 SYDVKM. This CDR3 region has 15 residues. Deletions cut 6 bases from V and 4 bases from J, with 19 bases between. CDR3 region: CASSPWGRGAYEQYF. Here the CDR3 DNA reads TGTGCCAGCAGCCCGTGGGGACGGGGGGCTTACGAGCAGTACTTC. Drawing the rest from reference TRBV28 and TRBJ2-7, the complete variable domain is DVKVTQSSRYLVKRTGEKVFLECVQDMDHENMFWYRQDPGLGLRLIYFSYDVKMKEKGDIPEGYSVSREKKERFSLILESASTNQTSMYLCASSPWGRGAYEQYFGPGTRLTVT.

As concerns this clonotype: This clone may be a read error of a much larger clone one base away. The genes are TRBV7-8 and TRBJ1-5, with a possible D match to TRBD1 (5 bases). The germline V gene encodes CDR1 SGHVS and CDR2 FQNEAQ. The CDR3 extends over 16 amino acids. V lost 0 bases and J 6 bases, leaving 15 bases between the germline ends. The chain's CDR3 is CASSLARGQISQPQHF. CDR3 DNA: TGTGCCAGCAGCTTAGCGCGTGGACAAATCAGTCAGCCCCAGCATTTT.

The sample holds many counts of this clonotype. The rearrangement links TRBV28 to TRBJ1-1; no clear D. Germline assignment: CDR1 MDHEN and CDR2 SYDVKM. The CDR3 runs 11 residues. The ends were cut back, 4 bases at V and 8 bases at J, with 8 bases in the middle. The CDR3 here is CASSYVREAFF. The CDR3 DNA reads as TGTGCCAGCAGTTATGTACGGGAAGCTTTCTTT. The full variable domain, with the rest looked up from reference TRBV28 and TRBJ1-1, is DVKVTQSSRYLVKRTGEKVFLECVQDMDHENMFWYRQDPGLGLRLIYFSYDVKMKEKGDIPEGYSVSREKKERFSLILESASTNQTSMYLCASSYVREAFFGQGTRLTVV.

This clonotype showed up many times. This rearrangement joins TRBV10-1 to TRBJ2-7, with 8 bases identical to TRBD1. V lost 6 bases and J lost 2; bases outside the gene matches: 9. The CDR3 consists of 15 residues. CDR1 WNHNN and CDR2 SYGVQD come from the germline V gene (reference sequence). CDR3 DNA: TGCGCCAGCAGATTACCGCCGGGACAGGCCTACGAGCAGTACTTC. Translated: CASRLPPGQAYEQYF.

The genes are TRBV5-5 and TRBJ2-5, with unresolved D. This CDR3 has 15 amino acids. Germline V gene sequence: CDR1 SGHKS, CDR2 YYEKEE (reference sequence). V was shortened by 0 bases and J by 2 bases, with 11 bases between the two germline ends. The CDR3 DNA reads TGTGCCAGCAGCTTGGATATCGGTCCGCAAGAGACCCAGTACTTC. Translating it yields CASSLDIGPQETQYF.

The V call is TRBV18, the J call TRBJ1-3; D remains ambiguous. Germline assignment: CDR1 KGHSH and CDR2 LQKENI. Trimming cost V 3 bases and J 0 bases, with 9 bases left between them. This CDR3 has 15 residues. CDR3 nucleotide sequence: TGTGCCAGCTCACCCGAGAGGTTCTCTGGAAACACCATATATTTT. Protein product: CASSPERFSGNTIYF.

This clonotype appeared a single time. This may come from a read error, since a much larger clone is one base off. The V and J genes are TRBV15 and TRBJ2-2; unclear D gene. This CDR3 has 15 amino acids. CDR1 and CDR2 from the germline V gene are LNHNV and YYDKDF (reference sequence). The CDR3 DNA reads as TGTGCCATCAGCAGAGATCGGGTTATAACCGGGGAGCTGTTTTTT. Amino acids: CAISRDRVITGELFF.

This clonotype was seen repeatedly, ten times or more. J is TRBJ1-1 and V is TRBV28; no clear D. Germline V gene sequence: CDR1 MDHEN, CDR2 SYDVKM. V was pared by 3 bases and J by 8 bases, with 13 bases between. The CDR3 sequence is 13 residues long. This chain's CDR3 is CASSLSVAEEAFF. The CDR3, as DNA: TGTGCCAGCAGTTTGTCAGTCGCCGAAGAAGCTTTCTTT.

This clonotype was seen repeatedly, ten times or more. The chain uses TRBV4-1 and TRBJ1-1, with 9 bases matching TRBD1. Germline CDR1 is MGHRA and CDR2 is YSYEKL. V lost 4 bases, J lost 4 bases, and 10 bases stayed unmatched. This CDR3 is built from 16 residues. CDR3 amino acids: CASSPAGGQGSTEAFF. CDR3 coding DNA: TGCGCCAGCAGCCCGGCAGGGGGACAGGGAAGCACTGAAGCTTTCTTT.

Comments on this clonotype: In this CDR3 the conserved last residue, phenylalanine or tryptophan, is missing, so a read error is likely. It is unclear where the CDR3 begins or ends on the DNA, so no DNA is shown, and the CDR3 is as TCRdb lists it. This chain connects TRBV29-1 to TRBJ1-1; whether TRBD1, the table's D call, matches the DNA was not checked. Germline CDR1 SQVTM, CDR2 ANQGSEA. The CDR3 length equals 14 residues, ends included. The CDR3 region is CSVEEDAGARGASI.

Comment on this clonotype: This may stem from a read error, because a much larger clone lies one nucleotide away. J is TRBJ1-4 and V is TRBV18; D call uncertain. This CDR3 region has 18 residues. From germline, CDR1 is KGHSH and CDR2 LQKENI. Trimming took 6 bases from V and 8 from J, leaving 28 bases between them. The CDR3 DNA sequence: TGTGCCAGCTCGCTCAATTCGAAAAGTGCACGGAGGAAAGAAAAACTGTTTTTT. The encoded protein is CASSLNSKSARRKEKLFF.

Only one count was recorded for this clonotype. Possible read error: a much larger clone is one base away. The chain employs TRBV27 and TRBJ2-7; D possibly corresponds to TRBD1 (6 bases). Germline V gives CDR1 MNHEY, CDR2 SMNVEV (reference sequence). The CDR3 has 13 residues. The CDR3 sequence: CASSYQGRHEQCF. The CDR3 DNA reads TGTGCCAGCAGTTATCAGGGGAGACACGAGCAGTGCTTC.

This clonotype turned up a few times. The chain combines TRBV4-1 with TRBJ2-3; no reliable D call. The CDR3 has 16 amino acids. CDR1 and CDR2 from the germline V gene are MGHRA and YSYEKL. V dropped 1 base and J dropped 0 bases, with 11 bases sitting between them. In DNA form, the CDR3 reads TGCGCCAGCAGCCAAGTGGAGCGATCTAGCACAGATACGCAGTATTTT. This sequence encodes CASSQVERSSTDTQYF.

This clonotype has only one observation. The chain links TRBV19 to TRBJ2-7; D unclear. The CDR3 covers 15 residues. Germline CDR1 is LNHDA and CDR2 is SQIVND (reference sequence). With 3 bases removed from V and 3 bases from J, the gap between germline ends came to 15 bases. The CDR3 sequence is CASSIGLGTRYEQYF. The CDR3 coding sequence is TGTGCCAGTAGTATTGGTCTCGGAACGCGCTACGAGCAGTACTTC.

This clonotype has a count of ten or more. The genes are TRBV27 and TRBJ1-2; D might be TRBD1 (6 bases). The germline V gene has CDR1 MNHEY and CDR2 SMNVEV (reference sequence). CDR3 length equals 15 residues. V shed 4 bases and J shed 7 bases, with 19 bases lying between them. The CDR3 DNA reads TGTGCCAGCAGTTCGGCGGGGGCGATGGTGATTGGCTACACCTTC. Its translation is CASSSAGAMVIGYTF.

This clonotype occurred many times. The gene calls are TRBV6-5 and TRBJ2-3; TRBD1 is a possible D gene (6 bases). Germline CDR1 MNHEY, CDR2 SVGAGI. The CDR3 sequence is 16 residues long. The V end was cut by 0 bases, the J end by 7 bases, with 17 bases between. This chain's CDR3 is CASSYSKMAGVNTQYF. The CDR3 nucleotides read TGTGCCAGCAGTTACTCGAAAATGGCAGGGGTTAATACGCAGTATTTT.

The V call is TRBV24-1, the J call TRBJ1-2, with D hard to call. CDR1 KGHDR and CDR2 SFDVKD come from the germline V gene. Between the trimmed V and J ends, which lost 4 bases and 9 bases, there was a span of 5 bases. The CDR3 covers 10 residues. Here the CDR3 reads CATSEISYTF. In DNA form, the CDR3 reads TGTGCCACCAGTGAGATTAGCTACACCTTC.